The T cell receptor (beta chain) under discussion was sequenced for a study of T cells expressing NK-cell markers. Background on the study: The study sequenced eight donors, seven HCMV-seropositive and one seronegative. Study results and caveats: It remained uncertain whether the expanded NKG2C+ T cell clones were specific for HCMV antigens.

Turning to this clonotype: Its antigen is undetermined.

One entry per CDR3 protein, without DNA, is what TCRdb gives after re-calling the 5' RACE reads. This sample's clone table lists fewer than 300,000 distinct CDR3 sequences. The CDR3 has 14 amino acids. Per the germline V gene, CDR1 is SEHNR and CDR2 is FQNEAQ (reference sequence). Specimen: blood T cells: a sorted CD56 or NKG2C T cell subset, CD4+ or CD8+ T cells, or bulk PBMC T cells (not recorded which). The TCR sequence derives from a woman between 18 and 70 years old in good health. The V gene is TRBV7-9, the J gene TRBJ2-3. The CDR3 protein is CASSFDPNVDTQYF.